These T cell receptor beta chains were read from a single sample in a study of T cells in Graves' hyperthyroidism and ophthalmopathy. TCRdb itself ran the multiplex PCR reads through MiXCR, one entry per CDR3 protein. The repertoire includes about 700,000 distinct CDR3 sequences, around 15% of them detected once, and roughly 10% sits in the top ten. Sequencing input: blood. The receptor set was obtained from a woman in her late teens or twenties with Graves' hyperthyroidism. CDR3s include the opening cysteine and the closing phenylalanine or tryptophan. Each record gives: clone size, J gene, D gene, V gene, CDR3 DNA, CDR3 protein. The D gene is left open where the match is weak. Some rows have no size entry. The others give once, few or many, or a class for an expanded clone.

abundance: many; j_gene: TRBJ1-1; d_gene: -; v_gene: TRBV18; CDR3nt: TGCGCCAGCAGCCCCAGTGGGAACACTGAAGCTTTCTTT; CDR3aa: CASSPSGNTEAFF
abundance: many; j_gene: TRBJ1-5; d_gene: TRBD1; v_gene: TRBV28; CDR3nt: TGTGCCAGCACCGTTGGACAGGGTTTGGGGTCTTATCAGCCCCAGCATTTT; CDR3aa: CASTVGQGLGSYQPQHF
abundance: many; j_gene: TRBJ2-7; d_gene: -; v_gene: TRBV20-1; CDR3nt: TGCAGTGCTAGAACACTGGTCTTGGAGCAGTACTTC; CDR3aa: CSARTLVLEQYF
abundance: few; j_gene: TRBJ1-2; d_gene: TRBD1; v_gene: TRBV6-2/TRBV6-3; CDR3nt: TGTGCCAGCACCCGGGACAGGCGTTGGGGCTACACCTTC; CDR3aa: CASTRDRRWGYTF
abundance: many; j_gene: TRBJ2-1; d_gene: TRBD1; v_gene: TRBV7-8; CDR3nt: TGTGCCAGCAGCCGCGGGGGGACAGGGGGATACAATGAGCAGTTCTTC; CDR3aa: CASSRGGTGGYNEQFF
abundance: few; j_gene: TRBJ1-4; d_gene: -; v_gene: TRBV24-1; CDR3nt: TGTGCCACCAGTGCTACCCCTCTGGGACGGAGGGTGGAAAAACTGTTTTTT; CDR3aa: CATSATPLGRRVEKLFF
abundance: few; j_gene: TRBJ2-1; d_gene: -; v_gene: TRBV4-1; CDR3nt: TGCGCCAGCAGCCAACGCGGGGCGCCCTACAATGAGCAGTTCTTC; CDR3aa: CASSQRGAPYNEQFF
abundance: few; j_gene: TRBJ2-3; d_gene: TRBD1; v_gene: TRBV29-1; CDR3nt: TGCAGCGTAGGGGACAGGAGACGCACAGATACGCAGTATTTT; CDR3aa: CSVGDRRRTDTQYF
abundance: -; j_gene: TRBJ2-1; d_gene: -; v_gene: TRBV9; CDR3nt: TGTGCCAGCAGCGTAGTCTCCAGCCATGAGCAGTTCTTC; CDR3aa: CASSVVSSHEQFF
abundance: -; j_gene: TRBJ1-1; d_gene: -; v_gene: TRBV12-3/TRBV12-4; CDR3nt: TGTGCCAGCAGTTTAATCCAGGGTAGGGACACTGAAGCTTTCTTT; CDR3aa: CASSLIQGRDTEAFF
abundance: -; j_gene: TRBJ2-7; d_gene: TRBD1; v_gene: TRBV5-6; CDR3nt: TGTGCCAGCAGCTCGAGGCCGGGACAGTGGGGTTCGTGCGAGCAGTACTTC; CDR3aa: CASSSRPGQWGSCEQYF
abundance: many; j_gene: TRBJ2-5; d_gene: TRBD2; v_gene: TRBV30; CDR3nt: TGTGCCTGGAGTATCCCGGGAGGAGGGGAGACCCAGTACTTC; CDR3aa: CAWSIPGGGETQYF
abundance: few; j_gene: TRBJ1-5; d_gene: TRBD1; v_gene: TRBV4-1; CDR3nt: TGCGCCAGCAGCCAACTGACAGGGTACCAGCCCCAGCATTTT; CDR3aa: CASSQLTGYQPQHF
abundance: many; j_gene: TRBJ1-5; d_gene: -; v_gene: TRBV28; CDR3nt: TGTGCCAGCAGTTTATCCAGGGTGAATCAGCCCCAGCATTTT; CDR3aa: CASSLSRVNQPQHF
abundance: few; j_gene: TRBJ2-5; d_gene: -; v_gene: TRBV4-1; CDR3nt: TGCGCCAGCAGCCAAGAAGCACAGACCCAGTACTTC; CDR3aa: CASSQEAQTQYF
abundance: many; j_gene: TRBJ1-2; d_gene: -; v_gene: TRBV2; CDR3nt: TGTGCCAGCAGTGAGGACTATAGGGGGGCGCGGAACTATGGCTACACCTTC; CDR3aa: CASSEDYRGARNYGYTF
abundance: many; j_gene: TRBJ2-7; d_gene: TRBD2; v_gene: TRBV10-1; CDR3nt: TGCGCCAGCAGTCCTCTGGGGACTAGCGGGGCCTACGAGCAGTACTTC; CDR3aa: CASSPLGTSGAYEQYF